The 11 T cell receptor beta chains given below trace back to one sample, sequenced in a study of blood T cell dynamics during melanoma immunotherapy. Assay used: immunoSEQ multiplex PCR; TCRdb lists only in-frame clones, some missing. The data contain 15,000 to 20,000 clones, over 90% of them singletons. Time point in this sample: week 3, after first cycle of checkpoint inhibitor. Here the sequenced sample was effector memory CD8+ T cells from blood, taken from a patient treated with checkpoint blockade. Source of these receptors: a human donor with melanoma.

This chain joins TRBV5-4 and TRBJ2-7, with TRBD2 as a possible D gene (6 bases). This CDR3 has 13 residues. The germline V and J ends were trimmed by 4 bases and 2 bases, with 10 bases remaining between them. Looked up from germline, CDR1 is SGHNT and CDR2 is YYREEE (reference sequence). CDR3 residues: CASSPGDPYEQYF. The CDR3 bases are TGTGCCAGCAGCCCGGGGGACCCCTACGAGCAGTACTTC.

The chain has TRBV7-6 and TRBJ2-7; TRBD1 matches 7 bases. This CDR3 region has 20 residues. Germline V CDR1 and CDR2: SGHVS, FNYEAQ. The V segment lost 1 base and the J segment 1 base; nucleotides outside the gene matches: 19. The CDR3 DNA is TGTGCCAGCAGCTTAGGTCCAGGGGGATATGAATTTCGACCTTCCTACGAGCAGTACTTC. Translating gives CASSLGPGGYEFRPSYEQYF.

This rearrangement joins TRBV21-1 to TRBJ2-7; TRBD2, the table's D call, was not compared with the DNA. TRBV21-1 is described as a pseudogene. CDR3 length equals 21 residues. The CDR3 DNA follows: TGTGCCAGCAGCAACGAACAAGGAATTAAAAAGGACCAAACTGGACTCTACGAGCAGTACTTC. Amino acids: CASSNEQGIKKDQTGLYEQYF.

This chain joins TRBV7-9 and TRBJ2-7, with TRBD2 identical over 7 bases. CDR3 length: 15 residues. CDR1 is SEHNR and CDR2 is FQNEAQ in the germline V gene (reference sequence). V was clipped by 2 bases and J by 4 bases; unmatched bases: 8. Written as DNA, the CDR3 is TGTGCCAGCAGCTTACGGCAAGGGACTAAATACGAGCAGTACTTC. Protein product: CASSLRQGTKYEQYF.

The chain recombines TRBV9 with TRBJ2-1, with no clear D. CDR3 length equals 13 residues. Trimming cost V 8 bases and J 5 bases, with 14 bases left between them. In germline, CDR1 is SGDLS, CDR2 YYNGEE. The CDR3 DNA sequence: TGTGCCAGGATCGTAGTCAGGAACAATGAGCAGTTCTTC. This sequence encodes CARIVVRNNEQFF.

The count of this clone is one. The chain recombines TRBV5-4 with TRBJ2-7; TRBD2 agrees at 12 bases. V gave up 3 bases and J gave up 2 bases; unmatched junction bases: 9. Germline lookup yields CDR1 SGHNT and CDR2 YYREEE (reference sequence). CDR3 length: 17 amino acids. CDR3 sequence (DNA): TGTGCCAGCAGCTCGGGACTAGCGGGCGTCCCCACCTACGAGCAGTACTTC. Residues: CASSSGLAGVPTYEQYF. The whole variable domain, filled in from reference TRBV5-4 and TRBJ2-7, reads ETGVTQSPTHLIKTRGQQVTLRCSSQSGHNTVSWYQQALGQGPQFIFQYYREEENGRGNFPPRFSGLQFPNYSSELNVNALELDDSALYLCASSSGLAGVPTYEQYFGPGTRLTVT.

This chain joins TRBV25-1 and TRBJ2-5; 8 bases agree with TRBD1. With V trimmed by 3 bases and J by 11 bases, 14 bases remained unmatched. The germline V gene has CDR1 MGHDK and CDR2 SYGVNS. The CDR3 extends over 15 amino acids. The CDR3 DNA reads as TGTGCCAGCAGTGATCGGGGACAGGCCTGGGGGGAGCAGTACTTC. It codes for CASSDRGQAWGEQYF.

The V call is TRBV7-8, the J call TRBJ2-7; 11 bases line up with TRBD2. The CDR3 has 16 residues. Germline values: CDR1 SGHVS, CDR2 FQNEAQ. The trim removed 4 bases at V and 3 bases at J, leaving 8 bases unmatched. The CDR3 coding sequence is TGTGCCAGCAGCTGGCGAGGGACTAGCGGATTCTACGAGCAGTACTTC. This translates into CASSWRGTSGFYEQYF.

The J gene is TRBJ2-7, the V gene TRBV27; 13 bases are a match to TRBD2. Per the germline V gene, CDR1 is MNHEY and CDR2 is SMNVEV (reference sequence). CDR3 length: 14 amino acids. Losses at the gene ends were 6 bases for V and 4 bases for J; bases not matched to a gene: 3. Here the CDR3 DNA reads TGTGCCAGCAGCCCGGGACTAGCGGGATACGAGCAGTACTTC. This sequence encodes CASSPGLAGYEQYF.

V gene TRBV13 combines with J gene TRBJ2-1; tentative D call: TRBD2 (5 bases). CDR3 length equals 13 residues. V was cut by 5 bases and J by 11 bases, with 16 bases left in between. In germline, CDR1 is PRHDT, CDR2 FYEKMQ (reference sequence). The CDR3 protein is CASSDRTPPQQFF. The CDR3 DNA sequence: TGTGCCAGCAGCGACCGGACTCCTCCGCAGCAGTTCTTC.

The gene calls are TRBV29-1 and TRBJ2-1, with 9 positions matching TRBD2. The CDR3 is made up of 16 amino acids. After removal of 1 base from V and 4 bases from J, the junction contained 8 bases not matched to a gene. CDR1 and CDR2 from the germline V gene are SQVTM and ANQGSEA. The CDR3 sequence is CSVEGAGGLIYNEQFF. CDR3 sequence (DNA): TGCAGCGTTGAAGGAGCGGGGGGACTGATATACAATGAGCAGTTCTTC.